What follows is one T cell receptor (beta chain) and its context. Its matching antigen is unknown. This record belongs to a study of blood T cells in healthy people across ages. Whole-study context: T cells yielded about one barcoded beta molecule per two cells through template switching.

Germline V lookup: CDR1 ENHRY, CDR2 SYGVKD. Between the trimmed V and J ends, which lost 0 bases and 5 bases, there was a span of 14 bases. This CDR3 spans 15 amino acids. Through a sample-barcoded 5' primer and a J-beta primer mix, a second PCR was run for roughly 6 to 11 cycles. TCRdb used MiXCR to reprocess the 5' RACE reads, holding one entry per CDR3 protein. The sample shows approximately 1.5 million distinct CDR3 sequences, roughly two fifths of them seen only once. Study results and limitations: Calculation of diversity from one million T cells yielded estimates considered to be underestimates.

The chain carries TRBV10-3 and TRBJ2-7; D tentatively reads TRBD1 or TRBD2 (5 bases each). Sequences were obtained from blood. This receptor was obtained from a woman aged 18-29 years in good health. The CDR3 DNA reads TGTGCCATCAGTGAGTCGAGGGGCCCCGGTCACGAGCAGTACTTC. This sequence encodes CAISESRGPGHEQYF.